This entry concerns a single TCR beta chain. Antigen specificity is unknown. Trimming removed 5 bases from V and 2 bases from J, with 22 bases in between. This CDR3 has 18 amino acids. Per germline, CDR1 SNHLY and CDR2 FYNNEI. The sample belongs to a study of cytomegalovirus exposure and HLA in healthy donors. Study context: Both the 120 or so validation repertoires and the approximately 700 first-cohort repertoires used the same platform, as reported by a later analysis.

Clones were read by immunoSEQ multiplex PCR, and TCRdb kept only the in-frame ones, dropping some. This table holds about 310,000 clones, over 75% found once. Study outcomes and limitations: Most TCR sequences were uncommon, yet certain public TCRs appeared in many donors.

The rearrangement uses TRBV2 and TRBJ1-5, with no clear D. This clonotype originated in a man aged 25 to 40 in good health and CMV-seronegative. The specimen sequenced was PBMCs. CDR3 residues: CASSLGVTLPLGNQPQHF. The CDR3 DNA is TGTGCCAGCAGTCTGGGCGTTACTCTACCGCTGGGCAATCAGCCCCAGCATTTT. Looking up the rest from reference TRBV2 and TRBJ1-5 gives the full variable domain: EPEVTQTPSHQVTQMGQEVILRCVPISNHLYFYWYRQILGQKVEFLVSFYNNEISEKSEIFDDQFSVERPDGSNFTLKIRSTKLEDSAMYFCASSLGVTLPLGNQPQHFGDGTRLSIL.